Included here is one T cell receptor (beta chain) sequence, with context. The antigen is unknown. V was shortened by 5 bases and J by 7 bases, with 17 bases between the two germline ends. The germline CDR1 and CDR2 sequences are SGHAT and FQNNGV. The CDR3 is made up of 14 amino acids. The data belong to a study of T cell responses to AZD1222 COVID-19 vaccine. Generated by immunoSEQ multiplex PCR, the TCRdb table keeps only in-frame clones and is missing some. The top ten hold around 4.5% of the sample, which has around 99,000 clones, approximately 90% seen once. Whole-study results and caveats: Without day 14 samples, only post-peak T cell repertoires were studied.

Sequenced here: peripheral blood, sampled on day 0 of AZD1222 vaccination. The TCR was taken from an adult in good health. The rearrangement links TRBV11-2 to TRBJ1-2, with D unclear. CDR3 DNA: TGTGCCAGCAGCCTCCCATCGCCAGGCGGTGGCTACACCTTC. It codes for CASSLPSPGGGYTF.